This T cell receptor beta chain came from a study of Graves' ophthalmopathy and Graves' hyperthyroidism. The overall study: Samples of peripheral blood were obtained at initial diagnosis, prior to treatment of any kind.

Details on this clonotype: A much larger clone differs from this one at a single base, so this may be a read error. No conserved phenylalanine or tryptophan is present at the end of the CDR3, so a read error is the likely explanation.

For repertoire sequencing, the TCR beta CDR3 regions were amplified from RNA transcripts. First-round RT-PCR with HTBI primers preceded a second-round multiplex PCR. One entry per CDR3 protein results from TCRdb running MiXCR on the multiplex PCR reads. Among 600,000 to 950,000 distinct CDR3 sequences listed, around 40% were seen once. No donor had other autoimmune disease, uncontrolled infection, pregnancy or lactation. The V and J ends lost 4 bases and 11 bases respectively, with 11 bases between them. The CDR3 runs to 11 residues. Germline V lookup: CDR1 LNHDA, CDR2 SQIVND (reference sequence). Sequences were obtained from peripheral blood. The sequence was collected from an adult man with Graves' ophthalmopathy. The chain carries TRBV19 and TRBJ1-1; D ambiguous. The CDR3 protein is CASSSKGWAFL. The DNA for the CDR3 is TGTGCCAGTAGTAGCAAGGGTTGGGCTTTCCTT.